This TCR beta chain was recorded in a study of human T cells and chemical hapten exposure. Time point meaning: patch test 3, about 24 weeks after DPC sensitization. Treatment indicated: therapeutic diphenylcyclopropenone sensitization with weekly scalp DPC. This clonotype was found a few times. The V end was cut by 5 bases, the J end by 0 bases, with 11 bases between. This CDR3 comprises 15 residues. From germline, CDR1 is SEHNR and CDR2 FQNEAQ (reference sequence). One entry per CDR3 protein results from TCRdb running MiXCR on the RACE reads. Of tens of thousands of distinct CDR3 sequences detected, around 10% appear once; the ten largest clones hold roughly 1.4%.

The chain has TRBV7-9 and TRBJ1-3, with D unclear. The source was whole blood, collected in connection with sensitization to the hapten diphenylcyclopropenone (DPC). This sequence originates from a woman in her forties or fifties with alopecia areata. Some clones in this sample may be carry-over from other donors' samples. The CDR3 DNA reads TGTGCCAGCAGCCAAGGGCGGAACTCTGGAAACACCATATATTTT. It yields the protein CASSQGRNSGNTIYF.